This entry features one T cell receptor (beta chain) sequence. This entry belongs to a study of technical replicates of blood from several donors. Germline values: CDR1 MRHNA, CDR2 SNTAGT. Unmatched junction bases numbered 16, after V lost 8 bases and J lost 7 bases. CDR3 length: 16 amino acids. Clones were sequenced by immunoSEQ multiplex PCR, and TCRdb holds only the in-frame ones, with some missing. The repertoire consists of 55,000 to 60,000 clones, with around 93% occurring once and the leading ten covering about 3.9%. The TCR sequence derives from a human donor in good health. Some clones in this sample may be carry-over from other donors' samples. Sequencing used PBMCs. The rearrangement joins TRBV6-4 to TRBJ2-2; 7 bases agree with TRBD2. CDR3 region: CASAGGSRLRGGELFF. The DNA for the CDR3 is TGTGCCAGCGCCGGGGGGTCTCGGTTACGGGGCGGGGAGCTGTTTTTT.